This TCR beta chain was captured by sequencing in a study of T-cell memory formation after mild COVID-19. Whole-study context: Largely, TCR clusters stayed within a single donor.

From the 5' RACE reads, TCRdb called clonotypes with MiXCR, one entry per CDR3 protein. The sample yields approximately 440,000 distinct CDR3 sequences, 20% seen once. Study observations and caveats: Still unconfirmed is whether the second-wave clones peaking on day 37 recognized SARS-CoV-2.

There are 14 residues in the CDR3. V lost 6 bases, J lost 5 bases, and 17 bases lay in between. Germline CDR1 is SNHLY and CDR2 is FYNNEI. This clonotype was detected a few times. Its antigen is unidentified. Sequencing used PBMCs or a T cell subset sorted from them (not recorded which). The TCR originated in an adult woman who had mild COVID-19 (a few samples of this study predate the infection). Cell type and time point are not known. The V and J genes are TRBV2 and TRBJ2-7, with D uncertain. The CDR3 is CASSAPEQINEQYF. CDR3 nucleotide sequence: TGTGCCAGCAGCGCTCCGGAACAGATAAACGAGCAGTACTTC.